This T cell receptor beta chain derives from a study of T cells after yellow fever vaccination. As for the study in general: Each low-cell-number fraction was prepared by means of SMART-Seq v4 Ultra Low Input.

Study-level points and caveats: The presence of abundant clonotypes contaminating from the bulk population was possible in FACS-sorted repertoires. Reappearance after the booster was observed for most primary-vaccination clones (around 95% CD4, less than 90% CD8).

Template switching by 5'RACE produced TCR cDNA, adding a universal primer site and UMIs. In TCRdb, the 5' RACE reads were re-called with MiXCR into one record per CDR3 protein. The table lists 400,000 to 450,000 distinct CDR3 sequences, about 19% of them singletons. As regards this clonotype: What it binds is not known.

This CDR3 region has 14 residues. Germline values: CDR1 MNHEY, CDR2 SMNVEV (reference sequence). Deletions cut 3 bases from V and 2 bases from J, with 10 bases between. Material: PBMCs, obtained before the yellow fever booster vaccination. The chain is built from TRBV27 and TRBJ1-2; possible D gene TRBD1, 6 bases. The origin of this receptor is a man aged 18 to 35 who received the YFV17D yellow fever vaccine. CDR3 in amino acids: CASSFAGANYGYTF. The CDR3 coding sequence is TGTGCCAGCAGTTTCGCAGGGGCCAACTATGGCTACACCTTC.